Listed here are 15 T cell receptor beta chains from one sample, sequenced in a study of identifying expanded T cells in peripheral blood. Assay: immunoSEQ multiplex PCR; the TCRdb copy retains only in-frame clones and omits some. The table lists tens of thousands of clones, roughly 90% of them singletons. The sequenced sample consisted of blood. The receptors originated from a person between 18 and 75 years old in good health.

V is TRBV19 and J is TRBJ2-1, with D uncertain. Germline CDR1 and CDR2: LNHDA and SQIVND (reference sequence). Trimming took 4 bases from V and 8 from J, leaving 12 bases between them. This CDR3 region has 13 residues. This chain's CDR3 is CASSTYLGDEQFF. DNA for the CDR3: TGTGCCAGTAGTACCTATCTTGGAGATGAGCAGTTCTTC.

CDR3 residues: CASNKREGETQYF. As DNA, the CDR3 is TGTGCCAGCAATAAGCGGGAGGGAGAGACCCAGTACTTC. The genes are TRBV28 and TRBJ2-5; 10 bases fit TRBD2. The J segment lost 4 bases and the V segment lost 7 bases, leaving 3 bases of the junction unmatched. Germline V gene lookup returns CDR1 MDHEN and CDR2 SYDVKM. The CDR3 has 13 amino acids. Together with reference TRBV28 and TRBJ2-5, the CDR3 gives the full variable domain: DVKVTQSSRYLVKRTGEKVFLECVQDMDHENMFWYRQDPGLGLRLIYFSYDVKMKEKGDIPEGYSVSREKKERFSLILESASTNQTSMYLCASNKREGETQYFGPGTRLLVL.

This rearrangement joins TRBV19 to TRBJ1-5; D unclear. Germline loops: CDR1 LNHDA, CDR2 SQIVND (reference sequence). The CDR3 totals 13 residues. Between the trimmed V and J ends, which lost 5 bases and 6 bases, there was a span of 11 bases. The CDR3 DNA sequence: TGTGCCAGTAGTGAACAGAAGGGTCAGCCCCAGCATTTT. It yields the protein CASSEQKGQPQHF.

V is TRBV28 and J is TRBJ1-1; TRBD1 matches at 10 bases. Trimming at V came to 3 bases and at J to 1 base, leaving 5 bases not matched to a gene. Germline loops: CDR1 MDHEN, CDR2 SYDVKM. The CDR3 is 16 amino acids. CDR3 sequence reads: CASSFPGQGKNTEAFF. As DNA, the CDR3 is TGTGCCAGCAGTTTTCCGGGACAGGGGAAGAACACTGAAGCTTTCTTT. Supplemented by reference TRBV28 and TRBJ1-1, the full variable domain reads DVKVTQSSRYLVKRTGEKVFLECVQDMDHENMFWYRQDPGLGLRLIYFSYDVKMKEKGDIPEGYSVSREKKERFSLILESASTNQTSMYLCASSFPGQGKNTEAFFGQGTRLTVV.

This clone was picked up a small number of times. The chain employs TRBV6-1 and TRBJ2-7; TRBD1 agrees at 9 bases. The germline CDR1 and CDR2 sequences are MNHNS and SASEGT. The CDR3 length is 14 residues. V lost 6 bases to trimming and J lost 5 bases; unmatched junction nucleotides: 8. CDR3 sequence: CASRIQGAGDEQYF. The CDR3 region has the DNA TGTGCCAGCAGGATACAGGGGGCAGGGGACGAGCAGTACTTC.

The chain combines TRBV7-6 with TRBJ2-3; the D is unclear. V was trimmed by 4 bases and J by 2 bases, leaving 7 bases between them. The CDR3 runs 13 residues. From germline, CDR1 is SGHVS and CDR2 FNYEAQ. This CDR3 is CASSSDLTDTQYF. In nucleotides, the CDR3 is TGTGCCAGCAGCTCCGACCTCACAGATACGCAGTATTTT.

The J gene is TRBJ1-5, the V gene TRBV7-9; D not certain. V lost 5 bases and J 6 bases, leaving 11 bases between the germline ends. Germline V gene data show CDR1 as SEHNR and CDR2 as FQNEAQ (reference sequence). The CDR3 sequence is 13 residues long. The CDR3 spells CASSPLGPQPQHF. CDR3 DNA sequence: TGTGCCAGCAGCCCCCTTGGGCCTCAGCCCCAGCATTTT.

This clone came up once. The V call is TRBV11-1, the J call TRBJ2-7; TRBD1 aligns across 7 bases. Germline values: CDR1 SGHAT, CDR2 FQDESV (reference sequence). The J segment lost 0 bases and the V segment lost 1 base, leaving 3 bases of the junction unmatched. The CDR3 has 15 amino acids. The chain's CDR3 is CASSLGQGPSYEQYF. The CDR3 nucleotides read TGTGCCAGCAGCTTAGGACAGGGCCCCTCCTACGAGCAGTACTTC.

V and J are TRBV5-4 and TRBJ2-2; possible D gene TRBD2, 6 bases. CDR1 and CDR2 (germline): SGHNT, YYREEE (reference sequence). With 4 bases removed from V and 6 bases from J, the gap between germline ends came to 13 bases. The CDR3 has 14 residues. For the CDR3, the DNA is TGTGCCAGCAGCGCAACGACTAGTTCCGGGGAGCTGTTTTTT. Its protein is CASSATTSSGELFF.

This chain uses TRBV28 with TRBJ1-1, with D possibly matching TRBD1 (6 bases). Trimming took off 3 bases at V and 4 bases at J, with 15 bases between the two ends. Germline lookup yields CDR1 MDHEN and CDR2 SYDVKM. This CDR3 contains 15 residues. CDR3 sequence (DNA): TGTGCCAGCAGTTTCTCCGACAGGTCTCGCACTGAAGCTTTCTTT. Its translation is CASSFSDRSRTEAFF. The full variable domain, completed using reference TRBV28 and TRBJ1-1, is DVKVTQSSRYLVKRTGEKVFLECVQDMDHENMFWYRQDPGLGLRLIYFSYDVKMKEKGDIPEGYSVSREKKERFSLILESASTNQTSMYLCASSFSDRSRTEAFFGQGTRLTVV.

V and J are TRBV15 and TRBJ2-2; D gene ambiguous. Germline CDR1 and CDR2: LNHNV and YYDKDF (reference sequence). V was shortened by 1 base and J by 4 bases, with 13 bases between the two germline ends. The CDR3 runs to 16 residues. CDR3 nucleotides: TGTGCCACCAGCAGAGGTGCAGGAAGAACCACCGGGGAGCTGTTTTTT. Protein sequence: CATSRGAGRTTGELFF.

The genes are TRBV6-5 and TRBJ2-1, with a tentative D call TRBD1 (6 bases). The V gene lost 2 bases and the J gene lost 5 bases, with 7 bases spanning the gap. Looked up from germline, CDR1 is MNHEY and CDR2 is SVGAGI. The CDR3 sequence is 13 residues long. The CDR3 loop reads CASSYRGNNEQFF. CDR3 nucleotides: TGTGCCAGCAGTTACAGGGGGAACAATGAGCAGTTCTTC.

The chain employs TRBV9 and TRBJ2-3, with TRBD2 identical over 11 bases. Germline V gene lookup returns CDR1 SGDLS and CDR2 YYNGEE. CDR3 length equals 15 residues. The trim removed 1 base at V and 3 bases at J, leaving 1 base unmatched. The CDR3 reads CASSVTSGGTDTQYF. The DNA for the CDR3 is TGTGCCAGCAGCGTAACTAGCGGGGGTACAGATACGCAGTATTTT.

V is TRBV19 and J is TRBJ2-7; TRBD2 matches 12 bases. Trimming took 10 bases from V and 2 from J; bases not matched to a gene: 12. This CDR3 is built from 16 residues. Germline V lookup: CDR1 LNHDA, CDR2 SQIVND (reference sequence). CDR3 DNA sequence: TGTGCCACCGCATCTCTCAGGACTAGCGGGACCTACGAGCAGTACTTC. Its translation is CATASLRTSGTYEQYF.

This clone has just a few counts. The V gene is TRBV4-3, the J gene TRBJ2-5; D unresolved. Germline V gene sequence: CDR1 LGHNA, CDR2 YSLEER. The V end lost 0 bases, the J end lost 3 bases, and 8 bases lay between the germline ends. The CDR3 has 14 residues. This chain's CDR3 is CASSQDLGKETQYF. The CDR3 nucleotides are TGCGCCAGCAGCCAAGATTTGGGGAAAGAGACCCAGTACTTC.